Each of the 14 T cell receptor beta chains below was sequenced from the same sample in a study of regulatory T cells in long-lasting Graves disease. With iRepertoire HTBI primers and Arm-PCR of CDR3 regions, TCR beta libraries were built. In TCRdb, the multiplex PCR reads were re-called with MiXCR into one record per CDR3 protein. The sample has some 340,000 distinct CDR3 sequences, about 23% seen once. Regarding time point: persistent/refractory GD, antithyroid drugs over 5 years with positive TRAb. Isolated PBMC RNA provided the starting material for the TCR library. The specimen comprised peripheral blood mononuclear cells (PBMCs), sampled when the disease was refractory, from a patient treated with antithyroid drugs. The receptors were gathered from a middle-aged woman with Graves disease.

This chain links TRBV6-1 with TRBJ2-7; TRBD1 aligns across 7 bases. V was pared by 5 bases and J by 6 bases, with 10 bases of the junction left unmatched. The CDR3 runs 14 residues. Germline CDR1 and CDR2: MNHNS and SASEGT. The CDR3 loop reads CASSPYPDRVEQYF. CDR3 sequence (DNA): TGTGCCAGCAGTCCCTACCCTGACAGGGTCGAGCAGTACTTC.

This chain joins TRBV20-1 and TRBJ2-1; maybe TRBD2 (6 bases). This CDR3 spans 15 amino acids. V shed 6 bases and J shed 0 bases, with 15 bases lying between them. Germline V gene lookup returns CDR1 DFQATT and CDR2 SNEGSKA (reference sequence). The CDR3 protein is CSASTRGSSYNEQFF. CDR3 sequence (DNA): TGCAGTGCCTCCACCCGGGGGAGCTCCTACAATGAGCAGTTCTTC.

V usage is TRBV6-1 and J usage is TRBJ2-7; maybe TRBD1 (5 bases). In germline, CDR1 is MNHNS, CDR2 SASEGT. This CDR3 spans 14 amino acids. Trimming pared 4 bases from V and 9 bases from J, leaving 19 bases between. The CDR3 nucleotides are TGTGCCAGCAGTGTACCAGGGATAGGAGCTGGGCAGTACTTC. Translating gives CASSVPGIGAGQYF.

The sample holds a few counts of this clonotype. This chain uses TRBV19 with TRBJ1-2; the match to TRBD1 covers 7 bases. The ends lost 5 bases at V and 5 bases at J; junction bases unmatched: 8. Germline V lookup: CDR1 LNHDA, CDR2 SQIVND (reference sequence). The CDR3 is 14 amino acids. The CDR3 reads CASSDIGTAYGYTF. In nucleotides, the CDR3 is TGTGCCAGTAGTGACATCGGGACAGCATATGGCTACACCTTC.

The J gene is TRBJ2-6, the V gene TRBV25-1; tentatively, D is TRBD2 (5 bases). Per germline, CDR1 MGHDK and CDR2 SYGVNS. CDR3 length equals 16 residues. Trimming pared 0 bases from V and 0 bases from J, leaving 6 bases between. CDR3: CASSEYRGSGANVLTF. CDR3 nucleotide sequence: TGTGCCAGCAGTGAATATCGGGGCTCTGGGGCCAACGTCCTGACTTTC. The variable domain in full, completed from reference TRBV25-1 and TRBJ2-6, reads EADIYQTPRYLVIGTGKKITLECSQTMGHDKMYWYQQDPGMELHLIHYSYGVNSTEKGDLSSESTVSRIRTEHFPLTLESARPSHTSQYLCASSEYRGSGANVLTFGAGSRLTVL.

The DNA for the CDR3 is TGCAGCGTTGAAGAGGGGTTTGGTACGCAGTATTTT. Amino acids: CSVEEGFGTQYF. This chain uses TRBV29-1 with TRBJ2-3, with unresolved D. Germline V lookup: CDR1 SQVTM, CDR2 ANQGSEA. This CDR3 contains 12 residues. V was cut by 0 bases and J by 8 bases, with 9 bases left in between.

About this clonotype: A much larger clone is a single base away; this may be a read error. V is TRBV27 and J is TRBJ2-7; 14 positions agree with TRBD2. CDR3 length: 17 amino acids. V was pared by 8 bases and J by 4 bases, with 13 bases of the junction left unmatched. Germline lookup yields CDR1 MNHEY and CDR2 SMNVEV (reference sequence). Here the CDR3 DNA reads TGTGCCAGCGGTACCACCGGGACTAGCGGGAGTGTTTACGAGCAGTACTTC. It codes for CASGTTGTSGSVYEQYF.

This chain links TRBV19 with TRBJ2-1; tentatively, D is TRBD2 (6 bases). Trimming removed 3 bases from V and 8 bases from J, with 11 bases in between. The CDR3 sequence is 13 residues long. The germline gives CDR1 LNHDA, CDR2 SQIVND (reference sequence). CDR3 in DNA: TGTGCCAGTAGTATGCAGACTAGACATGAGCAGTTCTTC. Its protein is CASSMQTRHEQFF.

This clonotype was counted many times. The V call is TRBV28, the J call TRBJ1-5; D ambiguous. V was trimmed by 6 bases and J by 4 bases, leaving 13 bases between them. CDR1 is MDHEN, CDR2 SYDVKM, per germline. There are 14 residues in the CDR3. Here the CDR3 reads CASSPSLGNQPQHF. The CDR3 DNA reads TGTGCCAGCAGCCCTTCACTGGGGAATCAGCCCCAGCATTTT.

J is TRBJ1-5 and V is TRBV3-1; possibly TRBD1 for D (5 bases). V shed 4 bases and J shed 5 bases, with 18 bases lying between them. Looked up from germline, CDR1 is LGHDT and CDR2 is YNNKEL (reference sequence). The CDR3 is 16 amino acids. CDR3 amino acids: CASSRGLGGTDQPQHF. The CDR3, as DNA: TGTGCCAGCAGCCGGGGACTCGGAGGGACGGATCAGCCCCAGCATTTT.

This clonotype was detected a few times. V gene TRBV6-2 or TRBV6-3 combines with J gene TRBJ2-2, with D maybe TRBD1 (6 bases). Germline V gives CDR1 MNHEY, CDR2 SVGEGT. Trimming shortened V by 6 bases and J by 2 bases, and 13 bases separated the two germline ends. The CDR3 is 15 residues long. CDR3 DNA: TGTGCCAGCAGACATAAACAGGGTAACACCGGGGAGCTGTTTTTT. As protein: CASRHKQGNTGELFF.

Of note for this clonotype: One end of the junction fails to match germline, which may point to a read error. The chain carries TRBV12-3 or TRBV12-4 and TRBJ1-3, with D hard to call. This CDR3 is 13 amino acids long. CDR3 DNA sequence: TGTGCCAGCAGTTTAAGTCCTGGGAACACCATATATTTT. Amino acids: CASSLSPGNTIYF.

V is TRBV20-1 and J is TRBJ1-5; D is perhaps TRBD1 (6 bases). Germline V gene sequence: CDR1 DFQATT, CDR2 SNEGSKA (reference sequence). Trimming left V 3 bases short and J 3 bases short, with 12 bases between. The CDR3 is made up of 14 amino acids. DNA of the CDR3: TGCAGTGCTAGTGGGGACAAGATCAATCAGCCCCAGCATTTT. Its protein product is CSASGDKINQPQHF.

Ten or more counts support this clonotype. The chain combines TRBV28 with TRBJ1-1; no clear D. The CDR3 is made up of 16 amino acids. V dropped 4 bases and J dropped 0 bases, with 15 bases sitting between them. The germline CDR1 and CDR2 sequences are MDHEN and SYDVKM. DNA of the CDR3: TGTGCCAGCAGTTCCCCTATACTGATGCTGAACACTGAAGCTTTCTTT. Translating gives CASSSPILMLNTEAFF.